A single sample gave rise to the 8 T cell receptor beta chains below, sequenced in a study of T-cell reconstitution after alpha-beta-depleted transplantation in children. Unique molecular identifiers were used in preparing the TCRbeta library. TCRdb fed the PCR reads into MiXCR, producing one record per CDR3 protein. This table has over 150,000 distinct CDR3 sequences, just under 6.5% appearing once. The source was PBMCs, collected before TCRalphabeta/CD19-depleted stem cell transplant. The receptor source for this set is a girl in the first two years of life with combined immunodeficiency, due to receive a stem cell transplant.

Comments on this clonotype: A much larger clone differs by one base, so this may be a read error. This CDR3 is missing its conserved last phenylalanine or tryptophan, likely due to a read error. This rearrangement joins TRBV29-1 to TRBJ1-2; tentatively, D is TRBD1 (6 bases). Trimming shortened V by 4 bases and J by 8 bases, and 11 bases separated the two germline ends. The germline CDR1 and CDR2 sequences are SQVTM and ANQGSEA. There are 11 residues in the CDR3. CDR3 coding DNA: TGCAGCGTTGTAACAGGGTTAGGCTACACCTGC. Protein: CSVVTGLGYTC.

Comment on this clonotype: With a much larger clone just one base away, this may be a read error. The J gene is TRBJ1-5, the V gene TRBV6-5; TRBD1 matches 9 bases. CDR1 is MNHEY, CDR2 SVGAGI, per germline. Unmatched junction bases numbered 5, after V lost 4 bases and J lost 4 bases. The CDR3 has 15 amino acids. In DNA, the CDR3 is TGTGCCAGCAGTTCCGGGACAGGGTGGAATCAGCCCCAGCATTTT. This translates into CASSSGTGWNQPQHF.

The V and J genes are TRBV4-2 and TRBJ2-1; 10 bases agree with TRBD2. Germline V gives CDR1 LGHNA, CDR2 YNFKEQ. V was pared by 3 bases and J by 7 bases, with 9 bases of the junction left unmatched. This CDR3 has 16 amino acids. The CDR3 loop reads CASSHPTSGVTNEQFF. CDR3 bases: TGTGCCAGCAGCCATCCTACTAGCGGGGTGACGAATGAGCAGTTCTTC.

This clonotype was detected many times. Here the CDR3 DNA reads TGTGCCACCAGTGATTTCTTACCGACAGGAGGAGGGGAGACCCAGTACTTC. This translates into CATSDFLPTGGGETQYF. This chain uses TRBV24-1 with TRBJ2-5, with D perhaps assigned TRBD1 or TRBD2 (6 bases each). The CDR3 length is 17 residues. The germline CDR1 and CDR2 sequences are KGHDR and SFDVKD. V lost 1 base and J lost 5, with 19 bases in between.

This clonotype was observed many times. The chain joins TRBV28 to TRBJ2-1; weak D call: TRBD2 (6 bases). V was shortened by 3 bases and J by 10 bases, with 13 bases between the two germline ends. CDR3 size: 13 residues. Per germline, CDR1 MDHEN and CDR2 SYDVKM. Written as DNA, the CDR3 is TGTGCCAGCAGTTTTAATCTAGCGAACGAGCAGTTCTTC. This encodes CASSFNLANEQFF.

This clonotype has ten or more counts. The chain employs TRBV7-9 and TRBJ2-2; D uncertain. V lost 1 base, J lost 1 base, and 4 bases lay in between. CDR1 is SEHNR, CDR2 FQNEAQ, per germline (reference sequence). The CDR3 spans 14 residues. CDR3 loop: CASSLGENTGELFF. The CDR3 DNA sequence: TGTGCCAGCAGCTTAGGAGAGAACACCGGGGAGCTGTTTTTT.

The chain couples TRBV5-4 to TRBJ2-4; D could derive from TRBD1 or TRBD2 (6 bases each). CDR1 is SGHNT and CDR2 is YYREEE in the germline V gene (reference sequence). CDR3 length equals 14 residues. V was pared by 1 base and J by 8 bases, with 13 bases between. In nucleotides, the CDR3 is TGTGCCAGCAGCTTGACGGGGGCTTGGGACATTCAGTACTTC. Amino acid sequence: CASSLTGAWDIQYF.

This clonotype was observed a handful of times. The gene calls are TRBV7-2 and TRBJ1-4; D gene uncertain. Trimming removed 3 bases at V and 8 bases at J, with 10 bases between. The CDR3 length is 13 residues. Germline V lookup: CDR1 SGHTA, CDR2 FQGNSA. CDR3 residues: CASSLAVREKLFF. The DNA of the CDR3 is TGTGCCAGCAGCTTGGCAGTACGCGAAAAACTGTTTTTT. Full variable domain (rest looked up from reference TRBV7-2 and TRBJ1-4): GAGVSQSPSNKVTEKGKDVELRCDPISGHTALYWYRQSLGQGLEFLIYFQGNSAPDKSGLPSDRFSAERTGGSVSTLTIQRTQQEDSAVYLCASSLAVREKLFFGSGTQLSVL.